This TCR beta chain is drawn from a study of cytomegalovirus exposure and HLA in healthy donors. The study, taken as a whole, reports: Earlier analysis yielded a pattern in which most TCR beta V segments were productive about 90% or about 30% of the time. The presence/absence work took it that sequencing depth was about the same across donors. In a later analysis, HLA-associated TCR beta chains were more clonally expanded than equally common others. Later analysis showed TCR association rates varying by HLA locus, highest for DRB1 and lowest for HLA-C.

In regard to this clone: The target antigen is unknown.

Germline V gives CDR1 SEHNR, CDR2 FQNEAQ (reference sequence). V lost 4 bases and J lost 3, with 19 bases in between. This CDR3 has 17 residues. PCR was performed using 60 Vbeta and 13 Jbeta primers. Clones were sequenced by immunoSEQ multiplex PCR, and TCRdb holds only the in-frame ones, with some missing. The table includes approximately 150,000 clones, over 60% detected once. The sequence was obtained from a woman under 40 in good health and CMV-seronegative. Sequenced: PBMCs. This chain connects TRBV7-9 to TRBJ2-1; maybe TRBD2 (6 bases). The CDR3: CASSSAQRRGYYNEQFF. In DNA form, the CDR3 reads TGTGCCAGCAGCTCAGCCCAACGGAGGGGATACTACAATGAGCAGTTCTTC. The full variable domain, its missing parts supplied by reference TRBV7-9 and TRBJ2-1, is DTGVSQNPRHKITKRGQNVTFRCDPISEHNRLYWYRQTLGQGPEFLTYFQNEAQLEKSRLLSDRFSAERPKGSFSTLEIQRTEQGDSAMYLCASSSAQRRGYYNEQFFGPGTRLTVL.